Listed below are T cell receptor beta chains from one sample, sequenced in a study of blood T cell repertoires in COVID-19. Sequencing was performed with immunoSEQ multiplex PCR; in TCRdb, only in-frame clones are kept and a portion is missing. Of fewer than 150,000 clones listed, roughly 84% are singletons. The sequenced sample consisted of peripheral blood. These receptors were obtained from a human donor in a cohort sampled during active COVID-19. Each CDR3 is given with its conserved first and last residue. The D gene is left open where the match is weak. Where a row states a size, it is once, few, many or the class of an expanded clone; other rows omit it.

j_gene: TRBJ2-1; d_gene: TRBD1; v_gene: TRBV19; abundance: .; CDR3aa: CASSTVTGPNEQFF; CDR3nt: TGTGCCAGTAGTACGGTGACAGGGCCCAATGAGCAGTTCTTC
j_gene: TRBJ1-2; d_gene: TRBD1; v_gene: TRBV11-2; abundance: .; CDR3aa: CASSLAQGAVGYTF; CDR3nt: TGTGCCAGCAGCTTAGCCCAGGGGGCGGTGGGCTACACCTTC
j_gene: TRBJ1-3; d_gene: .; v_gene: TRBV6-1; abundance: few; CDR3aa: CASSEQSRRAGNTIYF; CDR3nt: TGTGCCAGCAGTGAACAGAGCAGGCGGGCTGGAAACACCATATATTTT
j_gene: TRBJ1-2; d_gene: .; v_gene: TRBV7-2; abundance: .; CDR3aa: CASSLSGSDYGYTF; CDR3nt: TGTGCCAGCAGCCTCTCAGGGTCCGACTATGGCTACACCTTC
j_gene: TRBJ2-7; d_gene: .; v_gene: TRBV28; abundance: once; CDR3aa: CASSGPDSSYEQYF; CDR3nt: TGTGCCAGCAGTGGCCCCGACAGCTCCTACGAGCAGTACTTC
j_gene: TRBJ1-1; d_gene: .; v_gene: TRBV11-2; abundance: .; CDR3aa: CASSSLRGTEAFF; CDR3nt: TGTGCCAGCAGCTCCCTACGGGGCACTGAAGCTTTCTTT
j_gene: TRBJ1-5; d_gene: TRBD1; v_gene: TRBV3-1/TRBV3-2; abundance: .; CDR3aa: CASSQDPTGARQPQHF; CDR3nt: TGTGCCAGCAGCCAAGATCCCACAGGGGCTCGGCAGCCCCAGCATTTT
j_gene: TRBJ2-7; d_gene: TRBD2; v_gene: TRBV6-5; abundance: .; CDR3aa: CASSYSGTSPGEQYF; CDR3nt: TGTGCCAGCAGTTATTCCGGGACTAGCCCAGGCGAGCAGTACTTC
j_gene: TRBJ2-7; d_gene: TRBD2; v_gene: TRBV7-9; abundance: once; CDR3aa: CASSRKGGGDEQYF; CDR3nt: TGTGCCAGCAGCCGGAAGGGCGGGGGGGACGAGCAGTACTTC
j_gene: TRBJ1-5; d_gene: .; v_gene: TRBV6-5; abundance: .; CDR3aa: CASKTGGQPQHF; CDR3nt: TGTGCCAGCAAGACGGGAGGTCAGCCCCAGCATTTT
j_gene: TRBJ1-2; d_gene: .; v_gene: TRBV28; abundance: few; CDR3aa: CASRSTGAYGYTF; CDR3nt: TGTGCCAGCAGGTCGACAGGAGCCTATGGCTACACCTTC
j_gene: TRBJ2-7; d_gene: TRBD1; v_gene: TRBV11-2; abundance: few; CDR3aa: CASSLNTGVPYEQYF; CDR3nt: TGTGCCAGCAGCTTAAATACAGGGGTCCCCTACGAGCAGTACTTC
j_gene: TRBJ2-7; d_gene: .; v_gene: TRBV5-4; abundance: .; CDR3aa: CASSSPGRTGRGEQYF; CDR3nt: TGTGCCAGCAGCTCCCCGGGTCGGACAGGGAGGGGTGAGCAGTACTTC
j_gene: TRBJ1-5; d_gene: TRBD1; v_gene: TRBV4-1; abundance: .; CDR3aa: CASSQVDRGQSQPQHF; CDR3nt: TGCGCCAGCAGCCAGGTAGACAGGGGGCAAAGTCAGCCCCAGCATTTT
j_gene: TRBJ2-7; d_gene: .; v_gene: TRBV15; abundance: .; CDR3aa: CATSPIIGRSEQYF; CDR3nt: TGTGCCACCAGTCCAATCATCGGTAGGAGTGAGCAGTACTTC
j_gene: TRBJ2-5; d_gene: .; v_gene: TRBV7-9; abundance: .; CDR3aa: CASSSGGETQYF; CDR3nt: TGTGCCAGCAGCTCAGGGGGGGAGACCCAGTACTTC
j_gene: TRBJ1-1; d_gene: .; v_gene: TRBV5-8; abundance: few; CDR3aa: CASLGGNTEAFF; CDR3nt: TGTGCCAGTTTGGGAGGGAACACTGAAGCTTTCTTT
j_gene: TRBJ1-5; d_gene: .; v_gene: TRBV18; abundance: few; CDR3aa: CASSNAENSNQPQHF; CDR3nt: TGTGCCAGCTCAAACGCGGAAAATAGCAATCAGCCCCAGCATTTT